Below, 20 T cell receptor beta chains from the same sample are listed, as sequenced in a study of blood T cells in healthy people across ages (dated by TCRdb to the mid-2010s). The library was generated by 5' RACE. Sequencing used an Illumina HiSeq 2500. A second PCR of about 7 to 12 cycles was performed with a sample-barcoded 5' primer and a J-beta primer mix. TCRdb reworked the public reads: Q25 trimming with fastp, MiXCR clone assembly, productive beta chains retained. Identical CDR3 protein sequences are pooled into one entry, listed with their most common genes and DNA. In all, the sample holds about 900,000 distinct CDR3 sequences, and about 59% of those were seen once. Roughly a quarter of the sample belongs to the ten largest clones. Source material: blood. The receptor set was obtained from a man aged 25 to 40 in good health.

This clonotype was counted only a few times. The V call is TRBV2, the J call TRBJ1-5; no reliable D call. Germline loops: CDR1 SNHLY, CDR2 FYNNEI. The CDR3 contains 16 residues. The germline V and J ends were trimmed by 6 bases and 1 base, with 16 bases remaining between them. The CDR3 loop reads CASSPASTGSNQPQHF. The CDR3 DNA sequence: TGTGCCAGCAGCCCCGCATCTACGGGGAGCAATCAGCCCCAGCATTTT.

This chain uses TRBV6-6 with TRBJ2-5; 8 bases map to TRBD1. There are 16 residues in the CDR3. Germline loops: CDR1 MNHNY, CDR2 SVGAGI (reference sequence). Germline trimming cut 5 bases from V and 0 bases from J; bases unmatched to any gene: 8. CDR3 residues: CASSETGVRYQETQYF. CDR3 sequence (DNA): TGTGCCAGCAGTGAGACAGGGGTCAGGTACCAAGAGACCCAGTACTTC.

Only a few counts were recorded for this clonotype. The genes are TRBV4-3 and TRBJ1-2; D perhaps matches TRBD1 (6 bases). The ends were cut back, 0 bases at V and 5 bases at J, with 22 bases in the middle. CDR3 length equals 18 residues. In germline, CDR1 is LGHNA, CDR2 YSLEER. The DNA of the CDR3 is TGCGCCAGCAGCCAAGAAACTCTCGACAGGACCGTTGTATATGGCTACACCTTC. Translated: CASSQETLDRTVVYGYTF.

The chain recombines TRBV6-5 with TRBJ2-1; D is tentatively TRBD1 or TRBD2 (5 bases each). The ends were cut back, 5 bases at V and 4 bases at J, with 15 bases in the middle. The CDR3 has 15 residues. CDR1 is MNHEY and CDR2 is SVGAGI in the germline V gene. As DNA, the CDR3 is TGTGCCAGCAGTCTAGACTTTGGGGGATACAATGAGCAGTTCTTC. It yields the protein CASSLDFGGYNEQFF.

The J gene is TRBJ1-5, the V gene TRBV15, with 8 positions matching TRBD1. The junction had 2 bases not matched to a gene; V was cut back by 3 bases and J by 1 base. This CDR3 comprises 15 residues. Germline V CDR1 and CDR2: LNHNV, YYDKDF (reference sequence). The DNA for the CDR3 is TGTGCCACCAGCAGGGACAGGGCCAGCAATCAGCCCCAGCATTTT. Translating it yields CATSRDRASNQPQHF.

The sample holds one count of this clonotype. A much larger clone lies a single base off, so this may be a read error. The V and J genes are TRBV7-9 and TRBJ1-2; 8 nucleotides align to TRBD1. CDR1 and CDR2 (germline): SEHNR, FQNEAQ (reference sequence). This CDR3 is built from 15 residues. V lost 5 bases, J lost 4 bases, and 9 bases stayed unmatched. The CDR3, as DNA: TGTGCCAGCAGCACCTCAGGGGGCGCAGGCTATGGCTACACCTTC. As protein: CASSTSGGAGYGYTF.

The chain joins TRBV11-2 to TRBJ2-1; a possible D gene is TRBD2 (6 bases). Trimming cost V 5 bases and J 4 bases, with 9 bases left between them. The length of the CDR3 is 13 residues. In germline, CDR1 is SGHAT, CDR2 FQNNGV. The CDR3 protein is CASSMEGYNEQFF. The DNA for the CDR3 is TGTGCCAGCAGCATGGAGGGGTACAATGAGCAGTTCTTC.

J is TRBJ2-5 and V is TRBV12-3 or TRBV12-4, with D unclear. The length of the CDR3 is 11 residues. V was shortened by 7 bases and J by 5 bases, with 8 bases between the two germline ends. The DNA of the CDR3 is TGTGCCAGCATGCTACAGGAGACCCAGTACTTC. It specifies CASMLQETQYF.

The gene calls are TRBV24-1 and TRBJ1-6; D not certain. The CDR3 contains 14 residues. Germline V gene lookup returns CDR1 KGHDR and CDR2 SFDVKD. V lost 6 bases and J lost 11, with 16 bases in between. CDR3 amino acids: CATSTPSPGAPLHF. CDR3 DNA sequence: TGTGCCACCAGTACACCAAGCCCGGGAGCACCCCTCCACTTT.

This chain links TRBV6-4 with TRBJ2-4; TRBD2 aligns across 14 bases. Germline V gene data show CDR1 as MRHNA and CDR2 as SNTAGT. The CDR3 covers 15 residues. Trimming removed 8 bases from V and 7 bases from J; junction bases left unmatched: 7. CDR3 protein: CASPGLAGESNIQYF. CDR3 coding DNA: TGTGCCAGCCCGGGACTAGCGGGGGAGTCGAACATTCAGTACTTC.

This rearrangement joins TRBV7-2 to TRBJ2-5; 11 bases map to TRBD2. Germline V CDR1 and CDR2: SGHTA, FQGNSA. The trim removed 4 bases at V and 5 bases at J, leaving 9 bases unmatched. The CDR3 is 16 residues long. The CDR3 DNA sequence: TGTGCCAGCAGCTATAGCGGGGGGGCAGGAAGGGAGACCCAGTACTTC. This encodes CASSYSGGAGRETQYF.

This chain uses TRBV6-6 with TRBJ1-1; unclear D gene. Deletions cut 8 bases from V and 3 bases from J, with 13 bases between. The CDR3 length is 13 residues. Germline loops: CDR1 MNHNY, CDR2 SVGAGI (reference sequence). DNA of the CDR3: TGTGCCAGCGGGTCGGTAAGGTACACTGAAGCTTTCTTT. Translation: CASGSVRYTEAFF.

This clonotype has ten or more counts. J is TRBJ2-3 and V is TRBV2; 9 positions match TRBD2. With 4 bases clipped from V and 2 bases from J, the junction kept 4 bases outside the gene matches. The V gene's germline CDR1 is SNHLY and CDR2 FYNNEI. This CDR3 is built from 15 residues. CDR3 in DNA: TGTGCCAGCAGTGTGACTAGCGGAAACACAGATACGCAGTATTTT. Translation: CASSVTSGNTDTQYF.

The rearrangement links TRBV20-1 to TRBJ2-4; D unclear. Per the germline V gene, CDR1 is DFQATT and CDR2 is SNEGSKA (reference sequence). The CDR3 runs to 15 residues. Trimming took 0 bases from V and 0 from J, leaving 9 bases between them. In DNA, the CDR3 is TGCAGTGCTAGAGAAGCCCAACTAGCCAAAAACATTCAGTACTTC. Protein product: CSAREAQLAKNIQYF.

The table lists this clonotype with a few counts. This sequence joins TRBV7-9 and TRBJ2-1; D not certain. The ends were cut back, 2 bases at V and 9 bases at J, with 8 bases in the middle. The CDR3 totals 12 residues. Germline loops: CDR1 SEHNR, CDR2 FQNEAQ (reference sequence). CDR3 sequence (DNA): TGTGCCAGCAGCTTAACTGGCAGTGAGCAGTTCTTC. It specifies CASSLTGSEQFF. The whole variable domain, remainder taken from reference TRBV7-9 and TRBJ2-1, is DTGVSQNPRHKITKRGQNVTFRCDPISEHNRLYWYRQTLGQGPEFLTYFQNEAQLEKSRLLSDRFSAERPKGSFSTLEIQRTEQGDSAMYLCASSLTGSEQFFGPGTRLTVL.

This clonotype was detected only a few times. The chain carries TRBV7-9 and TRBJ2-1; no firm D call. The CDR3 has 14 amino acids. The V gene's germline CDR1 is SEHNR and CDR2 FQNEAQ (reference sequence). The germline V and J ends were trimmed by 3 bases and 5 bases, with 11 bases remaining between them. The CDR3 protein is CASSFLGGDNEQFF. The CDR3 region has the DNA TGTGCCAGCAGCTTCTTGGGCGGAGACAATGAGCAGTTCTTC.

This chain connects TRBV6-2 or TRBV6-3 to TRBJ2-5, with D possibly TRBD1 on 6 matching bases. The DNA matches TRBJ2-7 better at its end, which makes the J call doubtful. Germline loops: CDR1 MNHEY, CDR2 SVGEGT. The CDR3 has 14 amino acids. DNA for the CDR3: TGTGCCAGCAGTCTACCGGGACACCTATACGAGCAGTACTTC. Amino acids: CASSLPGHLYEQYF.

The chain recombines TRBV7-2 with TRBJ2-7; TRBD2 is a possible D gene (6 bases). The germline V gene has CDR1 SGHTA and CDR2 FQGNSA. The CDR3 runs 14 residues. Between the trimmed V and J ends, which lost 5 bases and 0 bases, there was a span of 11 bases. CDR3 in DNA: TGTGCCAGCAGCGGAGGGAGGACCTCCTACGAGCAGTACTTC. It is translated as CASSGGRTSYEQYF.

This clonotype has a handful of counts. The chain links TRBV7-3 to TRBJ1-4; D is uncertain. This CDR3 comprises 13 residues. V lost 5 bases and J lost 6, with 10 bases in between. CDR1 and CDR2 from the germline V gene are SGHTA and FQGTGA. CDR3: CASSAGKDEKLFF. The CDR3 DNA reads as TGTGCCAGCAGCGCAGGCAAGGATGAAAAACTGTTTTTT.

The chain combines TRBV30 with TRBJ1-5; perhaps TRBD1 as D (5 bases). Trimming took off 3 bases at V and 2 bases at J, with 8 bases between the two ends. Germline V lookup: CDR1 GTSNPN, CDR2 SVGIG (reference sequence). The CDR3 consists of 13 residues. Here the CDR3 reads CAWSLGGNQPQHF. The CDR3 DNA is TGTGCCTGGAGCCTGGGGGGCAATCAGCCCCAGCATTTT.